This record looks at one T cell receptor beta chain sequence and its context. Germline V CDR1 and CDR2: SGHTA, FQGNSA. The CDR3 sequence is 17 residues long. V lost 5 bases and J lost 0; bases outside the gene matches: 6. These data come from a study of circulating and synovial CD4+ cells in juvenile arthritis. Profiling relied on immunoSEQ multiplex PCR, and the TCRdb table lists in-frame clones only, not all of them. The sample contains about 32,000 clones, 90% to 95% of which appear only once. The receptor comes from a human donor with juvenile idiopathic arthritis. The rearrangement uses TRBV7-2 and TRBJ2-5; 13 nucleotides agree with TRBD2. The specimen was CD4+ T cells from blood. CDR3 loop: CASSLGLAGAYQETQYF. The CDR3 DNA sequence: TGTGCCAGCAGCCTTGGACTAGCGGGGGCATACCAAGAGACCCAGTACTTC.